The clone carrying this T cell receptor beta chain was counted once. The study drew participants aged about 18 to 90 years from about two dozen US areas. How the authors handled the data: Scientists estimated how many nucleated cells there were by amplifying reference gene primers. The assay was immunoSEQ multiplex PCR, and TCRdb's table has in-frame clones only and misses some. That table supplies the V and J calls and clone size; D and trimming were determined from the DNA. Of around 180,000 clones listed, more than 75% were seen once; the top ten hold around a sixth. The data derive from a study of blood T cell repertoires in COVID-19. Study details: Both acute and convalescent COVID-19 samples were obtained from the United States, Italy and Spain. The analysed material was cDNA or gDNA that came from T cells, B-cell-depleted T cells, or PBMCs.

V lost 0 bases, J lost 8 bases, and 10 bases lay in between. From germline, CDR1 is SGHVS and CDR2 FQNEAQ. The CDR3 has 13 residues. Input material: PBMCs or T cells enriched from blood (not recorded which). The TCR originated in a woman aged 45-65 years with acute COVID-19. The J gene is TRBJ1-2, the V gene TRBV7-8; D is undetermined. CDR3 nucleotides: TGTGCCAGCAGCTTAGCTCTAGATGGGGGCTACACCTTC. Translating gives CASSLALDGGYTF.